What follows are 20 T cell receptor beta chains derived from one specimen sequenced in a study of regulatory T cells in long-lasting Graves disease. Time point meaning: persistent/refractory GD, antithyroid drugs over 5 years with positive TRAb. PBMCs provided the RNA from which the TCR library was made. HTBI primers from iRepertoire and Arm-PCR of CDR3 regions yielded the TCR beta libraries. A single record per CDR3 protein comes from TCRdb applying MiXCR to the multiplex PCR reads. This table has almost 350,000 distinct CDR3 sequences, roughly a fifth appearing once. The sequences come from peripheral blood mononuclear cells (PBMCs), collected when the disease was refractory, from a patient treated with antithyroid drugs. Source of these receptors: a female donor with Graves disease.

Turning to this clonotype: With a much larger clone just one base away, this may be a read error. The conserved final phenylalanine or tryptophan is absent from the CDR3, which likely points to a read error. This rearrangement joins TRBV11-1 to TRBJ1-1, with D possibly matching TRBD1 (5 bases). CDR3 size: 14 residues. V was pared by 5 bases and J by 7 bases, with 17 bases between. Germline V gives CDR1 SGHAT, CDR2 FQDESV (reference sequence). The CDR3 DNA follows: TGTGCCAGCAGCCTTGGACGTTATGGGGGTGAAGCTTTCTCT. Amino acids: CASSLGRYGGEAFS.

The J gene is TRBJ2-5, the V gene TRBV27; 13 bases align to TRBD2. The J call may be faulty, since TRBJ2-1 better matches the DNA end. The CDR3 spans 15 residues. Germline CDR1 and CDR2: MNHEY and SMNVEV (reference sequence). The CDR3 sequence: CASSVTSGGAFEQFF. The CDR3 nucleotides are TGTGCCAGCAGTGTAACTAGCGGGGGGGCCTTCGAGCAGTTCTTC.

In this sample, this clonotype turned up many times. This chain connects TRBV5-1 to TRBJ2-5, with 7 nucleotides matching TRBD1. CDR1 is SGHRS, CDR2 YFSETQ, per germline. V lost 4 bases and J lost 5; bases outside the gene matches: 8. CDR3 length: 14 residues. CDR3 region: CASSGDSSGETQYF. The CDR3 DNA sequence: TGCGCCAGCAGCGGGGACAGTTCAGGGGAGACCCAGTACTTC.

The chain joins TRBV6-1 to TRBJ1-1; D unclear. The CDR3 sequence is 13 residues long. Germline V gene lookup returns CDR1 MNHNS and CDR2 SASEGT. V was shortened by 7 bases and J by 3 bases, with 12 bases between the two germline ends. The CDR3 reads CASTSDMYTEAFF. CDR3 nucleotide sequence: TGTGCCAGCACCTCAGACATGTACACTGAAGCTTTCTTT.

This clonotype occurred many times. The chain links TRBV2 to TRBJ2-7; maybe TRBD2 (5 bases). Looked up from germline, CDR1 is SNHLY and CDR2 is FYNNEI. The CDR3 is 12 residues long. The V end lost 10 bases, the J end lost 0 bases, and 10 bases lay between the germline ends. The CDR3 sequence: CATDGVSYEQYF. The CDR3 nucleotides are TGTGCCACCGACGGGGTCTCCTACGAGCAGTACTTC.

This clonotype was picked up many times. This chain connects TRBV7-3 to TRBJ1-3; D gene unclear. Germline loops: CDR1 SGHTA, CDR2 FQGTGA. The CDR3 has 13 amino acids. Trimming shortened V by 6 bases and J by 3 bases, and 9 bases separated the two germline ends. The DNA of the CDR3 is TGTGCCAGCAGAGAGGCAGGTGGAAACACCATATATTTT. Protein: CASREAGGNTIYF.

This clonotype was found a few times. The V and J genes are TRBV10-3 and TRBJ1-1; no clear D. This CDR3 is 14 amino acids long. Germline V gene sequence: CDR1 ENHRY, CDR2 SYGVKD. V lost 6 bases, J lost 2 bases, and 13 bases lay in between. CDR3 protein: CAIRPDIVNTEAFF. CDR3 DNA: TGTGCCATCAGGCCAGATATCGTTAACACTGAAGCTTTCTTT.

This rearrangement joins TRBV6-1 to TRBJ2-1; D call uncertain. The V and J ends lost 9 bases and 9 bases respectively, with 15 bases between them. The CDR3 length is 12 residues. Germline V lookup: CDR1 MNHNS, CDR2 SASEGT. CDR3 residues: CARELTYCEQFF. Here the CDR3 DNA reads TGTGCCAGAGAACTAACATACTGTGAGCAGTTCTTC.

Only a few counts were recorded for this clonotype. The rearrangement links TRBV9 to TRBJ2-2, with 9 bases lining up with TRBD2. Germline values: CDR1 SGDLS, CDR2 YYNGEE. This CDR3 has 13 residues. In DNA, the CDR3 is TGTGCAGGCGGGCAGCGGGAGGCCGGGGAGCTGTTTTTT. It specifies CAGGQREAGELFF.

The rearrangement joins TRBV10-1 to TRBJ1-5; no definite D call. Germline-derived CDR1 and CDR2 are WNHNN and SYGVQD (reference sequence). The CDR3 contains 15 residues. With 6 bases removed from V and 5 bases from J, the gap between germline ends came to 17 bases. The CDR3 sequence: CASRIDMPDDQPQHF. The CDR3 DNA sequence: TGCGCCAGCAGGATTGACATGCCTGATGATCAGCCCCAGCATTTT.

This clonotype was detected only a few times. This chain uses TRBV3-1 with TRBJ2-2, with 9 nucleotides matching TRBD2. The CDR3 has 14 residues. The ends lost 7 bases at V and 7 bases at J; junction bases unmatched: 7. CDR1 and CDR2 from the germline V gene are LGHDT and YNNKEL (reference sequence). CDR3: CASKAGGRDGELFF. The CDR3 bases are TGTGCCAGCAAGGCGGGAGGGCGGGACGGGGAGCTGTTTTTT.

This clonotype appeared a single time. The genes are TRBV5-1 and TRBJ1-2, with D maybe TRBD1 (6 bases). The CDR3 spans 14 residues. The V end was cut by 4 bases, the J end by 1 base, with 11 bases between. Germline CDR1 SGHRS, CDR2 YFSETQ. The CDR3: CASSVAQGNYGYTF. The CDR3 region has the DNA TGCGCCAGCAGCGTGGCACAGGGTAACTATGGCTACACCTTC.

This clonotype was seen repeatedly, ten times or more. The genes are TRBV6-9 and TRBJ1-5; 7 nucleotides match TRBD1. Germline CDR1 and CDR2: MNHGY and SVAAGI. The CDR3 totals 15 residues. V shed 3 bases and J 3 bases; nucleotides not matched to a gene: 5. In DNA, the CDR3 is TGTGCCAGCAGTTACTTGGGACAGCCCAATCAGCCCCAGCATTTT. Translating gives CASSYLGQPNQPQHF.

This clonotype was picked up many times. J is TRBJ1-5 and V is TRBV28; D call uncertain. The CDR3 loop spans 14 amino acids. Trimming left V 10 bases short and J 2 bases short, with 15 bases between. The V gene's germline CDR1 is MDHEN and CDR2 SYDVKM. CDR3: CATSWSARNQPQHF. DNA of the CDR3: TGTGCCACCTCGTGGTCGGCCCGCAATCAGCCCCAGCATTTT.

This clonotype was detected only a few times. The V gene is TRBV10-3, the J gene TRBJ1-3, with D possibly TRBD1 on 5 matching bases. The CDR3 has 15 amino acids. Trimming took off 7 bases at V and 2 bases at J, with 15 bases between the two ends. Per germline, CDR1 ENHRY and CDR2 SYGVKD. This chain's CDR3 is CAITELTGPGNTIYF. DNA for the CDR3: TGTGCCATCACCGAACTAACGGGGCCTGGAAACACCATATATTTT.

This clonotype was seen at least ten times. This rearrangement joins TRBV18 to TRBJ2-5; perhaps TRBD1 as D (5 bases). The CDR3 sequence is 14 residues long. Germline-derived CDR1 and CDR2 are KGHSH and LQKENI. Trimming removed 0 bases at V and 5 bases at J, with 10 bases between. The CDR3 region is CASSPPGARETQYF. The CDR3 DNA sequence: TGTGCCAGCTCACCACCTGGGGCGCGGGAGACCCAGTACTTC.

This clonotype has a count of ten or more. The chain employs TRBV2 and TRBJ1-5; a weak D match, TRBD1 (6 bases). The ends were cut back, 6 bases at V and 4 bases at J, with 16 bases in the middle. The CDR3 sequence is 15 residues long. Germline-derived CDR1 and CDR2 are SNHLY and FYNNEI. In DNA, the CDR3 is TGTGCCAGCAGCCCTCAGGGGAGTTTAAATCAGCCCCAGCATTTT. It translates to CASSPQGSLNQPQHF.

CDR3 DNA: TGTGCCAGCAGGCTTACAGGGGGCTATTCACCCCTCCACTTT. Amino acids: CASRLTGGYSPLHF. J is TRBJ1-6 and V is TRBV2, with 9 bases aligning to TRBD1. V lost 6 bases, J lost 8 bases, and 5 bases stayed unmatched. Germline-derived CDR1 and CDR2 are SNHLY and FYNNEI. The CDR3 loop spans 14 amino acids.

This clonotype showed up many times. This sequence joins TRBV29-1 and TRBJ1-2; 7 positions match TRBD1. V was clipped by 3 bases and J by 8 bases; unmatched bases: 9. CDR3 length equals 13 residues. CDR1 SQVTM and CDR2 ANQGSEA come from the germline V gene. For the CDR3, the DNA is TGCAGCGTTGACGCACAGGGGTTGGTGGGCTACACCTTC. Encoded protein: CSVDAQGLVGYTF.

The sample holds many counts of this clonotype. The CDR3 is CASRVRPGSNQPQHF. CDR3 coding DNA: TGTGCCAGCAGGGTCCGGCCGGGCAGCAATCAGCCCCAGCATTTT. This sequence joins TRBV2 and TRBJ1-5; D call uncertain. This CDR3 has 15 amino acids. CDR1 and CDR2 from the germline V gene are SNHLY and FYNNEI. The V end was cut by 6 bases, the J end by 1 base, with 13 bases between. Drawing the rest from reference TRBV2 and TRBJ1-5, the complete variable domain is EPEVTQTPSHQVTQMGQEVILRCVPISNHLYFYWYRQILGQKVEFLVSFYNNEISEKSEIFDDQFSVERPDGSNFTLKIRSTKLEDSAMYFCASRVRPGSNQPQHFGDGTRLSIL.